This T cell receptor (beta chain) is drawn from a study of blood T cells in healthy people across ages. Overall study results and limits: Donor CMV status, an unknown factor, possibly confounded changes in expanded clonotypes. It was the long-lived donors that had more naive CD4+ cells and higher diversity than aged donors.

A second roughly 6 to 12 cycle PCR used barcoded and J-beta primers. Each TCR beta cDNA got a 12-nucleotide random molecular identifier. TCRdb recomputed calls from the 5' RACE reads with MiXCR, one row per CDR3 protein. Here the sample spans roughly 800,000 distinct CDR3 sequences, 58% being singletons. Donation came from healthy Caucasian individuals in Russia who were aged roughly 6 to 95. V gave up 6 bases and J gave up 2 bases; unmatched junction bases: 6. The germline gives CDR1 DFQATT, CDR2 SNEGSKA (reference sequence). This CDR3 comprises 14 residues. A word on this clonotype: Its antigen is as yet unknown.

This TCR came from a man aged 30 to 39 in good health. This chain connects TRBV20-1 to TRBJ2-1, with TRBD1 matching over 8 bases. The sample comprised blood. Written as DNA, the CDR3 is TGCAGTGCCACCTGGACAGGGCCCTACAATGAGCAGTTCTTC. Translated, it gives CSATWTGPYNEQFF.